These 11 T cell receptor beta chains were all obtained from the same sample, sequenced in a study of regulatory T cells in long-lasting Graves disease. Sequencing libraries for TCR beta were prepared with iRepertoire HTBI primers and Arm-PCR of CDR3 regions. TCRdb passed the multiplex PCR reads through MiXCR, listing each CDR3 protein once. The data show 400,000 to 550,000 distinct CDR3 sequences, 16% seen once. Time point here: newly diagnosed GD, antithyroid drugs for less than 3 months. PBMC-extracted RNA yielded the TCR library. This same sample was also part of a study on T cells in Graves' hyperthyroidism and ophthalmopathy.

This specimen consisted of peripheral blood mononuclear cells (PBMCs), obtained at new diagnosis, from a patient treated with antithyroid drugs. These receptors all stem from a woman aged 30 to 39 with Graves disease.

This clonotype was counted ten times or more. CDR3 region: CASSLGYERLSADTQYF. DNA for the CDR3: TGTGCCAGCAGCTTAGGTTATGAGAGATTAAGCGCAGATACGCAGTATTTT. The genes are TRBV7-6 and TRBJ2-3; D remains ambiguous. The CDR3 has 17 residues. The germline V and J ends were trimmed by 1 base and 4 bases, with 18 bases remaining between them. Germline V CDR1 and CDR2: SGHVS, FNYEAQ.

This clonotype was detected many times. V gene TRBV11-2 combines with J gene TRBJ2-2; 8 bases match TRBD1. Looked up from germline, CDR1 is SGHAT and CDR2 is FQNNGV. The CDR3 runs to 16 residues. Unmatched junction bases numbered 7, after V lost 2 bases and J lost 5 bases. The CDR3, as DNA: TGTGCCAGCAGCTTATGGGGCAGGGGGCAAACCGGGGAGCTGTTTTTT. This sequence encodes CASSLWGRGQTGELFF.

The sample holds many counts of this clonotype. The V and J genes are TRBV11-2 and TRBJ2-2; possibly TRBD2 for D (5 bases). From germline, CDR1 is SGHAT and CDR2 FQNNGV. The germline V and J ends were trimmed by 10 bases and 6 bases, with 18 bases remaining between them. The CDR3 contains 14 residues. The CDR3 is CATKLEAGAGELFF. The CDR3 DNA is TGTGCCACAAAGTTGGAGGCTGGGGCCGGGGAGCTGTTTTTT.

Ten or more counts support this clonotype. This chain uses TRBV7-9 with TRBJ1-5; 8 bases line up with TRBD1. CDR1 is SEHNR, CDR2 FQNEAQ, per germline (reference sequence). Germline trimming cut 4 bases from V and 4 bases from J; bases unmatched to any gene: 9. The CDR3 length is 16 residues. Here the CDR3 DNA reads TGTGCCAGCAGCTCGACAGACCAGGGGGCGAATCAGCCCCAGCATTTT. As protein: CASSSTDQGANQPQHF.

The rearrangement joins TRBV27 to TRBJ1-1; 7 positions match TRBD1. With V trimmed by 11 bases and J by 4 bases, 7 bases remained unmatched. This CDR3 has 12 residues. The germline CDR1 and CDR2 sequences are MNHEY and SMNVEV (reference sequence). The chain's CDR3 is CAARGGGTEAFF. The CDR3 DNA is TGTGCCGCTAGAGGGGGCGGCACTGAAGCTTTCTTT.

This clonotype was counted at least ten times. V is TRBV6-4 and J is TRBJ2-3, with 10 bases fitting TRBD2. Germline lookup yields CDR1 MRHNA and CDR2 SNTAGT. V shed 4 bases and J 0 bases; nucleotides not matched to a gene: 1. The CDR3 contains 15 residues. The CDR3 spells CASSALAGSTDTQYF. The CDR3, as DNA: TGTGCCAGCAGTGCACTAGCGGGAAGCACAGATACGCAGTATTTT.

In its sample, this clonotype was seen a few times. V and J are TRBV7-6 and TRBJ2-3; D not certain. Trimming pared 3 bases from V and 0 bases from J, leaving 16 bases between. Germline CDR1 is SGHVS and CDR2 is FNYEAQ. This CDR3 spans 17 amino acids. The CDR3 sequence: CASSLIPGYTSTDTQYF. The CDR3 DNA reads as TGTGCCAGCAGCTTGATACCAGGTTACACTAGCACAGATACGCAGTATTTT. The variable domain in full, with the rest retrieved from reference TRBV7-6 and TRBJ2-3, is GAGVSQSPRYKVTKRGQDVALRCDPISGHVSLYWYRQALGQGPEFLTYFNYEAQQDKSGLPNDRFSAERPEGSISTLTIQRTEQRDSAMYRCASSLIPGYTSTDTQYFGPGTRLTVL.

In this sample, this clonotype turned up many times. This rearrangement joins TRBV12-3 or TRBV12-4 to TRBJ1-1; a weak D match, TRBD1 (5 bases). V was trimmed by 6 bases and J by 2 bases, leaving 10 bases between them. CDR3 length: 13 amino acids. This CDR3 reads CASSLQANTEAFF. The DNA for the CDR3 is TGTGCCAGCAGCCTACAGGCTAACACTGAAGCTTTCTTT.

The J gene is TRBJ2-1, the V gene TRBV20-1; D is unclear. V lost 6 bases and J lost 4, with 10 bases in between. From germline, CDR1 is DFQATT and CDR2 SNEGSKA (reference sequence). This CDR3 is built from 12 residues. CDR3 DNA: TGCAGTGCCAATTCCGGATACAATGAGCAGTTCTTC. Encoded protein: CSANSGYNEQFF.

J is TRBJ2-5 and V is TRBV6-2 or TRBV6-3; maybe TRBD1 (5 bases). Germline V gene lookup returns CDR1 MNHEY and CDR2 SVGEGT. Deletions cut 6 bases from V and 5 bases from J, with 16 bases between. The CDR3 spans 14 residues. The chain's CDR3 is CASRGALSPETQYF. CDR3 DNA: TGTGCCAGCAGAGGGGCACTATCTCCGGAGACCCAGTACTTC.

This clonotype was found a few times. The V call is TRBV9, the J call TRBJ2-1; 8 nucleotides agree with TRBD2. This CDR3 contains 16 residues. In germline, CDR1 is SGDLS, CDR2 YYNGEE. The V gene end was trimmed by 4 bases and the J gene end by 9 bases; junction bases not matched to a gene: 15. The CDR3 DNA reads as TGTGCCAGCAGCCCGTCTGCGGGACTAGTTTTAGTTGAGCAGTTCTTC. Its translation: CASSPSAGLVLVEQFF.